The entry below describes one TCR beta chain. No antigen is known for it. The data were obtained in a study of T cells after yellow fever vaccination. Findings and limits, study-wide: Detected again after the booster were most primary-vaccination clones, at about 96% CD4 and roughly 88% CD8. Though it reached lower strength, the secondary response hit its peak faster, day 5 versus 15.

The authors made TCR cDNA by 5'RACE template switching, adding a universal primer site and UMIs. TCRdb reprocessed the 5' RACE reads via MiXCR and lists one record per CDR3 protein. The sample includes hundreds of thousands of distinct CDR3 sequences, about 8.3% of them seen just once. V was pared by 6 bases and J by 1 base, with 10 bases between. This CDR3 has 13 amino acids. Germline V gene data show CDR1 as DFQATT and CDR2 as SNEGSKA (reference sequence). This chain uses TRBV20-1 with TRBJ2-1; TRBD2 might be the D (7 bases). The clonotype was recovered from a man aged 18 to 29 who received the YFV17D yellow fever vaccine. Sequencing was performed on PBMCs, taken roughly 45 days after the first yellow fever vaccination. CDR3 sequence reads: CSARGASYNEQFF. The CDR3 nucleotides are TGCAGTGCCCGGGGGGCTTCCTACAATGAGCAGTTCTTC.